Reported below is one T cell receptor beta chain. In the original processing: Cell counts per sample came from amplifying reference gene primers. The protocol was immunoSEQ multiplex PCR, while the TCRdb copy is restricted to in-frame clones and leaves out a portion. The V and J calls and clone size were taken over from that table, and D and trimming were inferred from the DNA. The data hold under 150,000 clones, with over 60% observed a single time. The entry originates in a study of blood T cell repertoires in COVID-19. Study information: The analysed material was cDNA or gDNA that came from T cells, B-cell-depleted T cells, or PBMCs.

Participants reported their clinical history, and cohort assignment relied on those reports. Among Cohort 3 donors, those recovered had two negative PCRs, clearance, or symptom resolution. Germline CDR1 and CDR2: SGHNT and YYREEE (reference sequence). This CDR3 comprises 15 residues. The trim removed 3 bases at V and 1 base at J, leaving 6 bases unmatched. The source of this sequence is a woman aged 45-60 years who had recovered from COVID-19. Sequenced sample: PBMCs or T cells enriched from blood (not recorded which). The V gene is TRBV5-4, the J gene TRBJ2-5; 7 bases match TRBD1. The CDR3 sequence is CASSSPTGSQETQYF. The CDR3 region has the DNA TGTGCCAGCAGCTCCCCGACAGGGTCCCAAGAGACCCAGTACTTC. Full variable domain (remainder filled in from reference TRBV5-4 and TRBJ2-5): ETGVTQSPTHLIKTRGQQVTLRCSSQSGHNTVSWYQQALGQGPQFIFQYYREEENGRGNFPPRFSGLQFPNYSSELNVNALELDDSALYLCASSSPTGSQETQYFGPGTRLLVL.